Each of the 2 T cell receptor beta chains below was sequenced from the same sample in a study of T cell repertoires in cytomegalovirus infection. From the reads, TCRdb called clonotypes with MiXCR, one entry per CDR3 protein. This table holds some 800,000 distinct CDR3 sequences, 30% to 35% found once. The antigens these receptors bind are not known. Here the sequenced sample was cultured CD8+ T cells from PBMCs, taken from culture after CMV antigen stimulation. Receptors were obtained from a human donor in good health (CMV status not recorded). Some clones in this sample may be carry-over from other donors' samples.

This rearrangement joins TRBV7-2 to TRBJ1-3, with D possibly matching TRBD1 (5 bases). Germline V gene lookup returns CDR1 SGHTA and CDR2 FQGNSA. V lost 5 bases and J lost 1, with 18 bases in between. This CDR3 is 17 amino acids long. The CDR3 sequence is CASSRPSRGESGNTIYF. For the CDR3, the DNA is TGTGCCAGCAGCAGACCGAGTCGGGGGGAGTCTGGAAACACCATATATTTT.

The CDR3 loop reads CAISVDTSKNIQYF. The CDR3 bases are TGTGCCATCAGTGTGGACACCTCCAAAAACATTCAGTACTTC. V is TRBV10-3 and J is TRBJ2-4; possibly TRBD1 for D (5 bases). Per the germline V gene, CDR1 is ENHRY and CDR2 is SYGVKD. V was shortened by 4 bases and J by 2 bases, with 9 bases between the two germline ends. The CDR3 length is 14 residues.